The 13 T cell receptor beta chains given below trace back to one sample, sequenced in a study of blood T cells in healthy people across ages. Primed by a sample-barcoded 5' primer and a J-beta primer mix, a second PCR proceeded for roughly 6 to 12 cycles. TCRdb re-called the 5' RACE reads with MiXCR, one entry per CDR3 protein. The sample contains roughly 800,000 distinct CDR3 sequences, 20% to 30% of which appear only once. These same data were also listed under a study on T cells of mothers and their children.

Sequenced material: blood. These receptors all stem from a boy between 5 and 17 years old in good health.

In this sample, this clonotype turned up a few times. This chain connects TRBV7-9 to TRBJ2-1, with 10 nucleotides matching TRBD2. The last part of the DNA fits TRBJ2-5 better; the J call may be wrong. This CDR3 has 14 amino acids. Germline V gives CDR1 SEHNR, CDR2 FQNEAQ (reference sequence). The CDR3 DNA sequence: TGTGCCAGCAGCTTTAGCGGGAGGAGTGAGACCCAGTACTTC. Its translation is CASSFSGRSETQYF.

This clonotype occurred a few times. For the CDR3, the DNA is TGTGCCAGCAGCCAATTTGGAGGGGCCGAGCAGTTCTTC. Translated, it gives CASSQFGGAEQFF. V gene TRBV14 combines with J gene TRBJ2-5; tentative D call: TRBD2 (6 bases). TRBJ2-1 explains the end of the DNA better; the J call may be wrong. The CDR3 has 13 residues. Germline-derived CDR1 and CDR2 are SGHDN and FVKESK.

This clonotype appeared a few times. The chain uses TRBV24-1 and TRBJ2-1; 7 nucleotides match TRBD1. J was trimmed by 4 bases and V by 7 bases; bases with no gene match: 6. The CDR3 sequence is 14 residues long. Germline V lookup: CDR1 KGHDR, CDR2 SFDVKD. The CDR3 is CATRGGLGYNEQFF. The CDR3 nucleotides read TGTGCCACCAGAGGGGGCCTAGGGTACAATGAGCAGTTCTTC.

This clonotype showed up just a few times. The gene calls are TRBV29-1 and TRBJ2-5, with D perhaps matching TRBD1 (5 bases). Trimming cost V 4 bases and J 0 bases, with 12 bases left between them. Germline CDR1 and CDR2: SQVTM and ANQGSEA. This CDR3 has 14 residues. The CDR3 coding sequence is TGCAGCGTTGGACTGCCAGGGTACCAAGAGACCCAGTACTTC. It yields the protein CSVGLPGYQETQYF.

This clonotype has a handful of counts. CDR3 sequence: CASSVGGSGSYNEQFF. The CDR3, as DNA: TGTGCCAGCAGCGTAGGAGGTAGCGGCTCCTACAATGAGCAGTTCTTC. The chain recombines TRBV9 with TRBJ2-1; D may be TRBD2 (6 bases). Between the trimmed V and J ends, which lost 0 bases and 0 bases, there was a span of 10 bases. The germline V gene has CDR1 SGDLS and CDR2 YYNGEE. The CDR3 sequence is 16 residues long.

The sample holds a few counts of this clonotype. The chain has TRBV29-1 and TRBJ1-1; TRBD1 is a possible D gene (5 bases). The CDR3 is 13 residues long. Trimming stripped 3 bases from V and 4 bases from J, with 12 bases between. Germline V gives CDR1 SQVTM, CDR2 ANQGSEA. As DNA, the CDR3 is TGCAGCGTTGAGGGGGGGAGGCGCACTGAAGCTTTCTTT. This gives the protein CSVEGGRRTEAFF.

The CDR3 DNA reads as TGTGCCAGCAGCCTCACTAGCGGAGTCTCCTACAATGAGCAGTTCTTC. It yields the protein CASSLTSGVSYNEQFF. The chain combines TRBV7-9 with TRBJ2-1; 8 bases agree with TRBD2. In germline, CDR1 is SEHNR, CDR2 FQNEAQ (reference sequence). The CDR3 runs to 16 residues. With 5 bases clipped from V and 0 bases from J, the junction kept 6 bases outside the gene matches.

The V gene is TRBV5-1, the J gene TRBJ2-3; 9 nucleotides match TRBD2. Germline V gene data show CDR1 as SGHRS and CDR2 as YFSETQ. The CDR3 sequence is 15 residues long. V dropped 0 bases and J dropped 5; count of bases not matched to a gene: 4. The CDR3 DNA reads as TGCGCCAGCAGCTTGGAGGTAGCGGGGGTAGATACGCAGTATTTT. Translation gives CASSLEVAGVDTQYF.

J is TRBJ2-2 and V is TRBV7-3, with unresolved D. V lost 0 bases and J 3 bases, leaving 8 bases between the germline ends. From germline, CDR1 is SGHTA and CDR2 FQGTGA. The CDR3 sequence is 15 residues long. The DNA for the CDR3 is TGTGCCAGCAGCTTAACGGAAAGCTACACCGGGGAGCTGTTTTTT. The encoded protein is CASSLTESYTGELFF.

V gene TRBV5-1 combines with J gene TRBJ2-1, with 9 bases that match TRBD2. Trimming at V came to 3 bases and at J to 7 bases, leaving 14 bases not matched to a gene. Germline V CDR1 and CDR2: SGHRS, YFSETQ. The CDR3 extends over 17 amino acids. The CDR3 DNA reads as TGCGCCAGCAGCTCGCCGCCGGGACTAGCCCACCCTAATGAGCAGTTCTTC. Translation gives CASSSPPGLAHPNEQFF.

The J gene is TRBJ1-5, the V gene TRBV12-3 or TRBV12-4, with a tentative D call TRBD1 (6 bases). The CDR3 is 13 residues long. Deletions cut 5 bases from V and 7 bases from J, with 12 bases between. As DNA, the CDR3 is TGTGCCAGCAGTCCTCAGGGGAAGCAGCCCCAGCATTTT. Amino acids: CASSPQGKQPQHF.

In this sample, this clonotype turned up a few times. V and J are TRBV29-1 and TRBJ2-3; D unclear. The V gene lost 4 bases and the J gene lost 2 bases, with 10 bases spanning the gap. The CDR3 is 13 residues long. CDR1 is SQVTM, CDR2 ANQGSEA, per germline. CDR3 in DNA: TGCAGCGTTGTTAGGTCCTTCACAGATACGCAGTATTTT. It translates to CSVVRSFTDTQYF.

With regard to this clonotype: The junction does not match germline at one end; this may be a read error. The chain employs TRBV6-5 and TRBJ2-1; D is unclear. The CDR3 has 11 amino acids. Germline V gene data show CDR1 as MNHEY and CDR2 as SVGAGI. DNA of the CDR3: TGTGCCAGCAGAGCAAACAGCGAGCAGTTCTTT. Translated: CASRANSEQFF.